This is a list of T cell receptor beta chains from one sample in a study of cytomegalovirus exposure and HLA in healthy donors. Sequenced by immunoSEQ multiplex PCR; TCRdb stores in-frame clones only, minus some. The table includes tens of thousands of clones, around 72% detected once. Sample: PBMCs. The receptors were gathered from a man aged 45-60 years in good health and CMV-seropositive. Both conserved end residues are part of each CDR3. D genes are given only for firm matches. Size is stated for part of the rows, as once, few or many counts, or as a class when the clone is expanded.

length,V,D,J,size,DNA,CDR3
12,TRBV30,NA,TRBJ2-7,few,TGTGCCTGGAGTAACAGAGCCTACGGGCAGTACTTC,CAWSNRAYGQYF
13,TRBV18,TRBD1,TRBJ1-1,NA,TGTGCCAGCTCACCAGACAGGGGGTCAGAAGCTTTCTTT,CASSPDRGSEAFF
15,TRBV18,TRBD1,TRBJ2-2,NA,TGTGCCAGCTCAGCGGACAGGGGGCTCACCGGGGAGCTGTTTTTT,CASSADRGLTGELFF
15,TRBV5-1,NA,TRBJ2-1,NA,TGCGCCAGCAGCTTCGGACGGGGTTCCTACAATGAGCAGTTCTTC,CASSFGRGSYNEQFF
15,TRBV25-1,TRBD1,TRBJ1-4,few,TGTGCCAGCAGGGGCCCCGGGACAGGGAGTGAAAAACTGTTTTTT,CASRGPGTGSEKLFF
16,TRBV4-1,NA,TRBJ2-5,NA,TGCGCCAGCAGCCAAGAGATAGTGGGAGTGGGAGAGACCCAGTACTTC,CASSQEIVGVGETQYF
20,TRBV28,NA,TRBJ2-1,few,TGTGCCAGCAGTTTACTGGGGGCGGCTAGCGGCCCTTGGAGGAGGAATGAGCAGTTCTTC,CASSLLGAASGPWRRNEQFF
14,TRBV11-3,NA,TRBJ2-5,NA,TGTGCCAGCAGCCCCCGGTTTTCGCCCCAGACCCAGTACTTC,CASSPRFSPQTQYF
15,TRBV2,TRBD1,TRBJ2-7,NA,TGTGCCAGCAGGAAAGGGGGGACAGGGTTCTACGAGCAGTACTTC,CASRKGGTGFYEQYF
16,TRBV28,NA,TRBJ2-7,NA,TGTGCCAGCAGTTTTGGAAGCAGCAGGGCGCCCTACGAGCAGTACTTC,CASSFGSSRAPYEQYF
12,TRBV27,NA,TRBJ2-1,NA,TGTGCCAGCAGTAACAATGGCAGGGCAGGGTTCTTC,CASSNNGRAGFF
16,TRBV7-3,NA,TRBJ2-6,NA,TGTGCCAGCAGCATTAACAGTCAAGGTGGGGCCAACGTCCTGACTTTC,CASSINSQGGANVLTF
16,TRBV6-5,NA,TRBJ2-4,NA,TGTGCCAGCAGTTACAACCTCCAGATAGCCAAAAACATTCAGTACTTC,CASSYNLQIAKNIQYF
15,TRBV15,TRBD1,TRBJ2-5,NA,TGTGCAACCCGTTTACAGGGGGCGCCTGGGGAGACCCAGTACTTC,CATRLQGAPGETQYF
16,TRBV18,NA,TRBJ1-2,once,TGTGCCAGCTCACCGCCTGGACCGGGATATAACTATGGCTACACCTTC,CASSPPGPGYNYGYTF
16,TRBV28,NA,TRBJ1-2,NA,TGTGCCAGCGGCCCCTCCGGGGTGCGAACTAACTATGGCTACACCTTC,CASGPSGVRTNYGYTF
13,TRBV5-1,NA,TRBJ1-3,NA,TGCGCCAGCAGCTTCGGTCGGGAGGACACCATATATTTT,CASSFGREDTIYF
16,TRBV7-8,TRBD2,TRBJ2-1,NA,TGTGCCAGCAGCTTAGCCGGACTAGCGGGTTACAATGAGCAGTTCTTC,CASSLAGLAGYNEQFF
14,TRBV19,NA,TRBJ1-3,NA,TGTGCCAGTAGGAGCAGGTTAGGCGGAAACACCATATATTTT,CASRSRLGGNTIYF
13,TRBV6-5,NA,TRBJ2-5,NA,TGTGCCAGCAGTTACTCCCTAACCACGGCCCAGTACTTC,CASSYSLTTAQYF
16,TRBV5-4,TRBD2,TRBJ2-1,NA,TGTGCCAGCAGCTTGGGGGCTAGCGGGATTGGGAATGAGCAGTTCTTC,CASSLGASGIGNEQFF
15,TRBV11-2,TRBD1,TRBJ1-2,NA,TGTGCCAGCAGCCTCCGGGACAGGGACTTCTATGGCTACACCTTC,CASSLRDRDFYGYTF
14,TRBV14,NA,TRBJ1-3,NA,TGTGCCAGCAGCCAACCGGGGTTTGGAAACACCATATATTTT,CASSQPGFGNTIYF
14,TRBV7-2,NA,TRBJ2-5,NA,TGTGCCAGCAGCTTCAGGTCAGGGAGGGAGACCCAGTACTTC,CASSFRSGRETQYF
16,TRBV2,TRBD2,TRBJ2-3,NA,TGTGCCAGCAGTGAACGTAGACTAGCGGCCACAGATACGCAGTATTTT,CASSERRLAATDTQYF
11,TRBV20-1,NA,TRBJ2-3,NA,TGCAGTGCTGGTACAGGGACAACGCAGTATTTT,CSAGTGTTQYF